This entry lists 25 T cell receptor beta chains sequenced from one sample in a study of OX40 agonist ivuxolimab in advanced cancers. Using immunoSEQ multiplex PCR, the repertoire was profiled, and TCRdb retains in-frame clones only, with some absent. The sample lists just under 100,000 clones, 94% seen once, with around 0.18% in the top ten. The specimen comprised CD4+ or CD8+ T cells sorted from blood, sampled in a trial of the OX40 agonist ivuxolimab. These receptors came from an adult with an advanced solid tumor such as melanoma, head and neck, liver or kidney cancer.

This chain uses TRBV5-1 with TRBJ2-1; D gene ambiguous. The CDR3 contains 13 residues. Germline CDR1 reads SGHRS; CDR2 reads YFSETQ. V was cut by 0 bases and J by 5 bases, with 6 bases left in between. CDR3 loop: CASSLVPNNEQFF. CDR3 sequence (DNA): TGCGCCAGCAGCTTGGTTCCCAACAATGAGCAGTTCTTC. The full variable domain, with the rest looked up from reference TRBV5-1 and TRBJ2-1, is KAGVTQTPRYLIKTRGQQVTLSCSPISGHRSVSWYQQTPGQGLQFLFEYFSETQRNKGNFPGRFSGRQFSNSRSEMNVSTLELGDSALYLCASSLVPNNEQFFGPGTRLTVL.

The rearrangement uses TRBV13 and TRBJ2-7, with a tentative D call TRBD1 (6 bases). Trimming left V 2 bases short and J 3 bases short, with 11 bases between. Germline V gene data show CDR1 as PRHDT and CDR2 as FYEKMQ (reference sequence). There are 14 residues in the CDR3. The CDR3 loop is CASSLRRGSYEQYF. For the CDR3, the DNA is TGTGCCAGCAGCTTACGCAGGGGAAGCTACGAGCAGTACTTC. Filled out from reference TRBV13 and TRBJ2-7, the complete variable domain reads AAGVIQSPRHLIKEKRETATLKCYPIPRHDTVYWYQQGPGQDPQFLISFYEKMQSDKGSIPDRFSAQQFSDYHSELNMSSLELGDSALYFCASSLRRGSYEQYFGPGTRLTVT.

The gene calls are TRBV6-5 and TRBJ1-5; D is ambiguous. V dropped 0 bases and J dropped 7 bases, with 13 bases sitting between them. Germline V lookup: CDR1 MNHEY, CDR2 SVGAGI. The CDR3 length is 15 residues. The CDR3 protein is CASSYSRAGMQPQHF. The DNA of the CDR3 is TGTGCCAGCAGTTACTCGAGGGCAGGCATGCAGCCCCAGCATTTT.

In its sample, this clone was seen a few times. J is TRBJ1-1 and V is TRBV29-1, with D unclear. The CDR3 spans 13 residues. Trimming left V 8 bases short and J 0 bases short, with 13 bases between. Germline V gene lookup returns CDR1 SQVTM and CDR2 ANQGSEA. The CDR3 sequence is CSILGRLNTEAFF. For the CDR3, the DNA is TGCAGCATCTTAGGACGTTTGAACACTGAAGCTTTCTTT.

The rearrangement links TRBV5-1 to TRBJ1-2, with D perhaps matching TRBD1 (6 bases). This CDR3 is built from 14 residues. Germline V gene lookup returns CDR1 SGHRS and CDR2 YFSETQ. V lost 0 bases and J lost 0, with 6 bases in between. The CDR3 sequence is CASSLDRANYGYTF. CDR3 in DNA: TGCGCCAGCAGCTTGGACAGGGCTAACTATGGCTACACCTTC.

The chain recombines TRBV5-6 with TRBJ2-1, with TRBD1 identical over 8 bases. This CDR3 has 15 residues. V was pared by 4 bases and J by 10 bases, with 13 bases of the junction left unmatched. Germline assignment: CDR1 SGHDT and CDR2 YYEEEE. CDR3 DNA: TGTGCCAGCAGCGCCATGAGGCTAGACAGGGGAGAGCAGTTCTTC. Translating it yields CASSAMRLDRGEQFF.

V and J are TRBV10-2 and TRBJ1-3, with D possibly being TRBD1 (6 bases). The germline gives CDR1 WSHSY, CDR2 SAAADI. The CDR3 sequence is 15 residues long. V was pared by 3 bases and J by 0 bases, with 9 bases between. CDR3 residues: CASSDGGFSGNTIYF. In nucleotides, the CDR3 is TGCGCCAGCAGTGATGGGGGCTTCTCTGGAAACACCATATATTTT.

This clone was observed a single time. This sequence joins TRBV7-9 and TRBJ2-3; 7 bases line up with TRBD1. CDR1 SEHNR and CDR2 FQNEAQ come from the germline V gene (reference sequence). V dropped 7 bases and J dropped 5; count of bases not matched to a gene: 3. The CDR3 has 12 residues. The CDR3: CASTPGGDTQYF. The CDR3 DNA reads TGTGCCAGCACCCCAGGGGGAGATACGCAGTATTTT.

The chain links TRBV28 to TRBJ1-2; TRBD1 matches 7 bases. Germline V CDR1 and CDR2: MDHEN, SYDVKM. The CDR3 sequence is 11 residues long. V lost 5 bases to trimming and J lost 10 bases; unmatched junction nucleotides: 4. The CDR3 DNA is TGTGCCAGCAGTGACAGGGCGGCCTACACCTTC. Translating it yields CASSDRAAYTF.

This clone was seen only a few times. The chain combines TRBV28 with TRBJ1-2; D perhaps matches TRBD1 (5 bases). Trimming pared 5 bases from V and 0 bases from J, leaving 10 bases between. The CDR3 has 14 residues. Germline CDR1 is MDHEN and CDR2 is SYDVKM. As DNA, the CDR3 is TGTGCCAGCAGTCCAACAGGTACTAACTATGGCTACACCTTC. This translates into CASSPTGTNYGYTF.

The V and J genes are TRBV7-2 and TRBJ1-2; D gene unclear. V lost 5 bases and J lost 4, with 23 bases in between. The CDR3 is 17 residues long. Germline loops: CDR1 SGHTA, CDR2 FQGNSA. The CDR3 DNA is TGTGCCAGCAGCGTACGGCAGGTCGTGGCACCGTCCTATGGCTACACCTTC. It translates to CASSVRQVVAPSYGYTF.

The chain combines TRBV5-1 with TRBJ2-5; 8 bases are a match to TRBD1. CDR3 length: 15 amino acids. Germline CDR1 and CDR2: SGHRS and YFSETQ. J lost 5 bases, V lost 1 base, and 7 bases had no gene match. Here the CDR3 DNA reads TGCGCCAGCAGCTTGTGGCAGGGGGCTGCGGAGACCCAGTACTTC. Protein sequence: CASSLWQGAAETQYF.

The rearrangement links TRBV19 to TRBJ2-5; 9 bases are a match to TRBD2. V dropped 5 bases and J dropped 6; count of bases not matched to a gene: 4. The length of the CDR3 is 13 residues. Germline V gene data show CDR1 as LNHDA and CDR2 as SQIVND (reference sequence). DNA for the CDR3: TGTGCCAGTAGTTCGAGCGGGGGGAAGACCCAGTACTTC. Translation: CASSSSGGKTQYF. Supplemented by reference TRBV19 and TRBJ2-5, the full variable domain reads DGGITQSPKYLFRKEGQNVTLSCEQNLNHDAMYWYRQDPGQGLRLIYYSQIVNDFQKGDIAEGYSVSREKKESFPLTVTSAQKNPTAFYLCASSSSGGKTQYFGPGTRLLVL.

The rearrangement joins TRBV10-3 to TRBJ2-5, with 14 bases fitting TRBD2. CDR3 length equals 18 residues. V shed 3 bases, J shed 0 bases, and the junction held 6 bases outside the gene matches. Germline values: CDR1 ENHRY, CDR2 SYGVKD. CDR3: CAISDFGTSGRDQETQYF. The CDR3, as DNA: TGTGCCATCAGTGACTTCGGGACTAGCGGGAGAGACCAAGAGACCCAGTACTTC.

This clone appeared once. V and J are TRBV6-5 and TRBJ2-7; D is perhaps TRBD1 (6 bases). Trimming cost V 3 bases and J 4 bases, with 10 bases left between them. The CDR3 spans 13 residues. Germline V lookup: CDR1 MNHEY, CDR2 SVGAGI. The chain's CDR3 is CASSYRGGYEQYF. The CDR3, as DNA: TGTGCCAGCAGTTATCGAGGGGGTTACGAGCAGTACTTC.

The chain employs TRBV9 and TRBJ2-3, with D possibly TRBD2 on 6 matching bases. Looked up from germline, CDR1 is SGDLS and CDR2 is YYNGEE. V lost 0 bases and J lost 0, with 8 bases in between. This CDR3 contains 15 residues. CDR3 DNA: TGTGCCAGCAGCGTAGTTGGGACTAGCACAGATACGCAGTATTTT. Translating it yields CASSVVGTSTDTQYF.

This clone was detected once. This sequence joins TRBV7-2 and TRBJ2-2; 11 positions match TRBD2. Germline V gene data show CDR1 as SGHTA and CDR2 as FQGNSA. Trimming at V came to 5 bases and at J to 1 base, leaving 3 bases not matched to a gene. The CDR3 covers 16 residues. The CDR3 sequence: CASSAGLAGNTGELFF. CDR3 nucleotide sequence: TGTGCCAGCAGCGCCGGACTAGCGGGGAACACCGGGGAGCTGTTTTTT.

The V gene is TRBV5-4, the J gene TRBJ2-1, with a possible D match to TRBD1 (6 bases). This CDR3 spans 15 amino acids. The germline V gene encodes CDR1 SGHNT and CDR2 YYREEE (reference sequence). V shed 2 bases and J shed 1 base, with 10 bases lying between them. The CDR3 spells CASSFGQSSYNEQFF. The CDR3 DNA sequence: TGTGCCAGCAGCTTCGGACAGAGTTCCTACAATGAGCAGTTCTTC.

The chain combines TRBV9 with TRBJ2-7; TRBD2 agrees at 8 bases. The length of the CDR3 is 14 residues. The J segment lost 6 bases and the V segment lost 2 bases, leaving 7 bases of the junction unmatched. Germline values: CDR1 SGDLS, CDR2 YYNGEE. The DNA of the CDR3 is TGTGCCAGCAGCGTTGGGACTAGTTACGGCGAGCAGTACTTC. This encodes CASSVGTSYGEQYF.

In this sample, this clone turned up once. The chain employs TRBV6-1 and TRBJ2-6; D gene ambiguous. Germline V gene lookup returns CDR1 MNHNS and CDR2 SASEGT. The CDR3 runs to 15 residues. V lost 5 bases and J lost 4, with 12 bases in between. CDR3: CASSPQLFGANVLTF. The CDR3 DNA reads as TGTGCCAGCAGTCCACAGTTATTCGGGGCCAACGTCCTGACTTTC.

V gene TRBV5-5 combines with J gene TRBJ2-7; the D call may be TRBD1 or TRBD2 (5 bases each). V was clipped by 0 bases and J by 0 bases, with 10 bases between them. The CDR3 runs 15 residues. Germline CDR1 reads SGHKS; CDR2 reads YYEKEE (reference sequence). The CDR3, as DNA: TGTGCCAGCAGCTTGGTAGGGACGCGCTCCTACGAGCAGTACTTC. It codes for CASSLVGTRSYEQYF.

CDR3 in DNA: TGTGCCAGTAGTATATTTCTGAAAGGGAGCTCCTATAATTCACCCCTCCACTTT. This sequence encodes CASSIFLKGSSYNSPLHF. This rearrangement joins TRBV19 to TRBJ1-6; D not resolved. The CDR3 consists of 18 residues. Germline V gene sequence: CDR1 LNHDA, CDR2 SQIVND (reference sequence). Trimming removed 2 bases from V and 0 bases from J, with 14 bases in between.

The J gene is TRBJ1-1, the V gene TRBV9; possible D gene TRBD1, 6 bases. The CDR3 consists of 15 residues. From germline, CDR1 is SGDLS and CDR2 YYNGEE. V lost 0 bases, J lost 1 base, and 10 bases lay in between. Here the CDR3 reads CASSVAPGANTEAFF. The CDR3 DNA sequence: TGTGCCAGCAGCGTAGCCCCGGGGGCGAACACTGAAGCTTTCTTT.

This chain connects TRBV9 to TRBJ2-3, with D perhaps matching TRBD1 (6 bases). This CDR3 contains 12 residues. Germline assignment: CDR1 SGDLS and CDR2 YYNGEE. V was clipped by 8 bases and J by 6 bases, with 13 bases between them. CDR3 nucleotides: TGTGCCAGTGGACAGAGTCGCGATACGCAGTATTTT. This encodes CASGQSRDTQYF.

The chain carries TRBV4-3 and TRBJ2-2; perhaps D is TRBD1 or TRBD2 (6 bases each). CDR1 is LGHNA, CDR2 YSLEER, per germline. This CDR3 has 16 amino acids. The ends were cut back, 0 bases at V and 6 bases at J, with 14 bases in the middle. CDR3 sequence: CASSQEPRGLAGELFF. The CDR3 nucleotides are TGCGCCAGCAGCCAAGAGCCCCGGGGGCTCGCCGGGGAGCTGTTTTTT.